Below, 21 T cell receptor beta chains from the same sample are listed, as sequenced in a study of monozygotic twins with inflammatory bowel disease (dated by TCRdb to the late 2010s). The library was built by means of 5' RACE. TCRdb names Illumina HiSeq 2500 as the instrument used. Reads reprocessed by TCRdb are summarized as one entry per CDR3 protein sequence, and DNA is absent. The sample table gives approximately 400,000 distinct CDR3 sequences. Around 2.4% of the sample is taken by the ten largest. Input material: blood. The receptors here all came from a human donor with ulcerative colitis or Crohn's disease, or a healthy co-twin of an affected twin (not recorded which).

The V gene is TRBV7-2, the J gene TRBJ2-7; TCRdb's D gene call, TRBD2, goes unchecked for lack of DNA. CDR1 is SGHTA, CDR2 FQGNSA, per germline. This CDR3 has 15 residues. This CDR3 is CASSLEGRSSYEQYF.

The CDR3 region is CASSLSAAGNEQFF. The chain uses TRBV12-3 or TRBV12-4 and TRBJ2-1. The CDR3 sequence is 14 residues long.

J is TRBJ2-3 and V is TRBV20-1; TCRdb outputs TRBD2, but without DNA this stays unchecked. CDR3 length: 16 residues. Per germline, CDR1 DFQATT and CDR2 SNEGSKA (reference sequence). CDR3 amino acids: CSASGTSGYNPDTQYF.

This chain connects TRBV20-1 to TRBJ2-1; TCRdb's D call of TRBD2 is untestable without DNA. From germline, CDR1 is DFQATT and CDR2 SNEGSKA (reference sequence). There are 14 residues in the CDR3. CDR3 loop: CSARTSGIYNEQFF.

The rearrangement joins TRBV9 to TRBJ2-5. The CDR3 is made up of 14 amino acids. Germline values: CDR1 SGDLS, CDR2 YYNGEE. The CDR3 spells CASSVGNRQETQYF.

V usage is TRBV12-3 or TRBV12-4 and J usage is TRBJ2-3; TCRdb's D gene call, TRBD2, goes unchecked for lack of DNA. The CDR3 length is 15 residues. This CDR3 is CASSLGSVPSDTQYF.

This rearrangement joins TRBV9 to TRBJ1-2; the TCRdb D gene call, TRBD1, has no DNA to confirm it. This CDR3 is 15 amino acids long. In germline, CDR1 is SGDLS, CDR2 YYNGEE. The CDR3 reads CASSVRDRAYYGYTF.

The CDR3 protein is CASSKVGGQFDRGNSPLHF. This chain joins TRBV21-1 and TRBJ1-6; TCRdb indicates TRBD1, and absent DNA this call remains unverified. TRBV21-1 is given as a pseudogene. The CDR3 runs 19 residues.

The V and J genes are TRBV4-2 and TRBJ2-3; the TCRdb call, TRBD2, lacks DNA for checking. Germline assignment: CDR1 LGHNA and CDR2 YNFKEQ. The CDR3 totals 17 residues. CDR3: CASSQAGLAGVGDTQYF.

V and J are TRBV12-3 or TRBV12-4 and TRBJ2-1; TCRdb's D gene call, TRBD1, goes unchecked for lack of DNA. CDR3 size: 16 residues. The CDR3 loop reads CASSSPGSSSYNEQFF.

Here the CDR3 reads CASSEVRGGRGEQFF. V is TRBV10-1 and J is TRBJ2-1; TCRdb designates TRBD2, a call that cannot be tested without DNA. This CDR3 comprises 15 residues. In germline, CDR1 is WNHNN, CDR2 SYGVQD (reference sequence).

The chain has TRBV7-6 and TRBJ2-2. CDR3 length: 14 residues. Germline assignment: CDR1 SGHVS and CDR2 FNYEAQ. CDR3 in amino acids: CASSQEWNTGELFF.

This rearrangement joins TRBV2 to TRBJ1-5. CDR1 and CDR2 (germline): SNHLY, FYNNEI. The CDR3 has 15 amino acids. CDR3 sequence reads: CASSERERGNQPQHF.

The chain couples TRBV19 to TRBJ1-2; TCRdb proposes TRBD1, but this gene call is untestable without DNA. CDR3 length: 15 residues. The germline gives CDR1 LNHDA, CDR2 SQIVND (reference sequence). CDR3 in amino acids: CASSFHDRGGDGYTF.

The chain links TRBV5-4 to TRBJ2-1; absent DNA, TCRdb's TRBD2 call cannot be checked. Germline V gene sequence: CDR1 SGHNT, CDR2 YYREEE (reference sequence). The CDR3 is 16 residues long. The CDR3 here is CASSRESGASYNEQFF.

The rearrangement uses TRBV30 and TRBJ2-3; absent DNA, TCRdb's TRBD1 call cannot be checked. There are 15 residues in the CDR3. Germline V CDR1 and CDR2: GTSNPN, SVGIG (reference sequence). CDR3 loop: CAWSWDSTSTDTQYF.

This rearrangement joins TRBV5-1 to TRBJ2-2; TCRdb gives TRBD1 as the D gene, but with no DNA this cannot be confirmed. CDR1 is SGHRS and CDR2 is YFSETQ in the germline V gene. The CDR3 has 14 residues. The CDR3 reads CASLGTSGTGELFF.

The genes are TRBV30 and TRBJ1-1; TCRdb names TRBD1, which stays unverified in the absence of DNA. CDR1 and CDR2 (germline): GTSNPN, SVGIG (reference sequence). CDR3 length: 14 residues. The chain's CDR3 is CAWSGTGVNTEAFF. The complete variable domain, with remaining parts taken from reference TRBV30 and TRBJ1-1, reads SQTIHQWPATLVQPVGSPLSLECTVEGTSNPNLYWYRQAAGRGLQLLFYSVGIGQISSEVPQNLSASRPQDRQFILSSKKLLLSDSGFYLCAWSGTGVNTEAFFGQGTRLTVV.

V usage is TRBV4-3 and J usage is TRBJ2-1. This CDR3 comprises 16 residues. Germline CDR1 LGHNA, CDR2 YSLEER. The CDR3 sequence: CASSQDPPSSYNEQFF.

The chain recombines TRBV18 with TRBJ1-5; TCRdb selects TRBD1, and the lack of DNA leaves this call unchecked. Germline values: CDR1 KGHSH, CDR2 LQKENI. The CDR3 contains 16 residues. The chain's CDR3 is CASSGGGQGSNQPQHF.

This chain joins TRBV2 and TRBJ2-7; the D call from TCRdb, TRBD1, cannot be confirmed without DNA. Germline CDR1 reads SNHLY; CDR2 reads FYNNEI. The CDR3 has 15 amino acids. CDR3 in amino acids: CASSGGTLPSYEQYF. The full variable domain, rest sourced from reference TRBV2 and TRBJ2-7, is EPEVTQTPSHQVTQMGQEVILRCVPISNHLYFYWYRQILGQKVEFLVSFYNNEISEKSEIFDDQFSVERPDGSNFTLKIRSTKLEDSAMYFCASSGGTLPSYEQYFGPGTRLTVT.